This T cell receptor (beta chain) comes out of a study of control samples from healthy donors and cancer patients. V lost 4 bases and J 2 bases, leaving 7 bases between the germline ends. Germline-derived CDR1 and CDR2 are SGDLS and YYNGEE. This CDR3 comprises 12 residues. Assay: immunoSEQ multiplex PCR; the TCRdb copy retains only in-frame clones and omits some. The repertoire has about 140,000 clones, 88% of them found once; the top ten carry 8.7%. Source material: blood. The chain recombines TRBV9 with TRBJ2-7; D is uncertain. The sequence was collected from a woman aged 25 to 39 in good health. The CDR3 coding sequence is TGTGCCAGCAGCTCCCGCGCCTACGAGCAGTACTTC. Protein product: CASSSRAYEQYF.